This T cell receptor (beta chain) was sequenced in a study of T cell responses to AZD1222 COVID-19 vaccine. Generated by immunoSEQ multiplex PCR, the TCRdb table keeps only in-frame clones and is missing some. The sample holds about 160,000 clones, roughly 90% seen once. Study-wide points: An increase in Spike-specific TCR breadth and depth was observed after two AZD1222 doses. Sampled repertoires all dated from after the peak T cell response. At study baseline, merely more than 5 AZD1222 recipients were seropositive. Targets within unmutated variant regions were reportedly found for nearly half of spike-specific TCRs.

Comment on this clone: No antigen is known for it.

This sample comprised peripheral blood, obtained 28 days after the second AZD1222 dose. The TCR originated in an adult who received the AZD1222 COVID-19 vaccine.

The CDR3 DNA follows: TGTGCCAGCAGTGACCAGGTTGTCAATGAAAAACTGTTTTTT. It specifies CASSDQVVNEKLFF. The chain combines TRBV2 with TRBJ1-4; no reliable D call. There are 14 residues in the CDR3. Germline V CDR1 and CDR2: SNHLY, FYNNEI. V was trimmed by 3 bases and J by 5 bases, leaving 10 bases between them.